A single sample gave rise to the 27 T cell receptor beta chains below, sequenced in a study of T cell responses to AZD1222 COVID-19 vaccine. Data came from immunoSEQ multiplex PCR; TCRdb stores just in-frame clones and leaves some out. The table records about 140,000 clones, 92% of them present only once. The sequenced sample was peripheral blood, obtained on day 0 of AZD1222 vaccination. The receptors here all came from an adult in good health.

This chain connects TRBV19 to TRBJ2-1; TRBD2 agrees at 10 bases. V trimming: 3 bases; J trimming: 9 bases; junction bases outside the gene matches: 5. Per the germline V gene, CDR1 is LNHDA and CDR2 is SQIVND (reference sequence). There are 14 residues in the CDR3. The CDR3 here is CASSITSGIREQFF. CDR3 nucleotides: TGTGCCAGTAGTATCACTAGCGGGATACGTGAGCAGTTCTTC.

This chain links TRBV12-5 with TRBJ2-2; 9 positions agree with TRBD2. The CDR3 loop spans 16 amino acids. Germline lookup yields CDR1 LGHNT and CDR2 FRNRAP. Trimming removed 2 bases from V and 6 bases from J; junction bases left unmatched: 7. This CDR3 reads CASGLPFGTSPGELFF. CDR3 in DNA: TGTGCTAGTGGTTTGCCCTTCGGGACTAGCCCCGGGGAGCTGTTTTTT. Supplemented by reference TRBV12-5 and TRBJ2-2, the full variable domain reads DARVTQTPRHKVTEMGQEVTMRCQPILGHNTVFWYRQTMMQGLELLAYFRNRAPLDDSGMPKDRFSAEMPDATLATLKIQPSEPRDSAVYFCASGLPFGTSPGELFFGEGSRLTVL.

The chain employs TRBV14 and TRBJ1-1, with D unresolved. Trimming removed 2 bases from V and 11 bases from J, with 12 bases in between. The CDR3 loop spans 12 amino acids. Looked up from germline, CDR1 is SGHDN and CDR2 is FVKESK. The CDR3 region is CASSQIPGMAFF. CDR3 bases: TGTGCCAGCAGCCAAATCCCGGGGATGGCTTTCTTT.

To note about this clone: Other DNA sequences within the sample encode an identical CDR3. This chain connects TRBV5-1 to TRBJ2-5; TRBD1 might be the D (6 bases). Trimming took 0 bases from V and 2 from J, leaving 17 bases between them. CDR3 length: 17 residues. CDR1 SGHRS and CDR2 YFSETQ come from the germline V gene. CDR3 bases: TGCGCCAGCAGCTTGGCCGGCAGGGGCGCCACTCAAGAGACCCAGTACTTC. As protein: CASSLAGRGATQETQYF.

V and J are TRBV2 and TRBJ2-3; the D gene is possibly TRBD2 (5 bases). This CDR3 is built from 14 residues. Trimming removed 6 bases from V and 2 bases from J, with 12 bases in between. The germline V gene encodes CDR1 SNHLY and CDR2 FYNNEI. The CDR3 region is CASRSGFNTDTQYF. The CDR3 bases are TGTGCCAGCAGGTCGGGGTTCAACACAGATACGCAGTATTTT.

J is TRBJ2-3 and V is TRBV9; D is unclear. V was cut by 0 bases and J by 8 bases, with 10 bases left in between. The CDR3 has 13 amino acids. Germline assignment: CDR1 SGDLS and CDR2 YYNGEE. CDR3 bases: TGTGCCAGCAGCGTAGAACCCTTCGCTACGCAGTATTTT. It yields the protein CASSVEPFATQYF.

This chain connects TRBV19 to TRBJ1-3; D is ambiguous. Germline CDR1 is LNHDA and CDR2 is SQIVND (reference sequence). This CDR3 spans 15 amino acids. Trimming left V 2 bases short and J 4 bases short, with 12 bases between. The CDR3 here is CASSIPDRYGNTIYF. DNA for the CDR3: TGTGCCAGTAGTATACCCGATAGGTACGGAAACACCATATATTTT.

The rearrangement uses TRBV9 and TRBJ2-7, with D perhaps given as TRBD1 or TRBD2 (6 bases each). Germline V gene data show CDR1 as SGDLS and CDR2 as YYNGEE. The CDR3 totals 15 residues. The V end was cut by 0 bases, the J end by 2 bases, with 12 bases between. This CDR3 is CASSVEKGGPYEQYF. CDR3 bases: TGTGCCAGCAGCGTAGAGAAGGGGGGCCCCTACGAGCAGTACTTC.

The chain combines TRBV20-1 with TRBJ2-1; maybe TRBD2 (6 bases). Trimming took off 4 bases at V and 8 bases at J, with 9 bases between the two ends. The CDR3 runs to 11 residues. CDR1 DFQATT and CDR2 SNEGSKA come from the germline V gene (reference sequence). CDR3 in amino acids: CSAIGGDEQFF. The CDR3 nucleotides read TGCAGTGCTATCGGAGGGGATGAGCAGTTCTTC.

The V gene is TRBV3-1 (or the pseudogene TRBV3-2), the J gene TRBJ1-1, with 9 bases identical to TRBD1. CDR1 is LGHDT, CDR2 YNNKEL, per germline (reference sequence). This CDR3 region has 14 residues. With 1 base clipped from V and 4 bases from J, the junction kept 1 base outside the gene matches. This chain's CDR3 is CASSQGQGVTEAFF. CDR3 coding DNA: TGTGCCAGCAGCCAAGGACAGGGGGTCACTGAAGCTTTCTTT.

The chain employs TRBV28 and TRBJ2-1; the match to TRBD1 covers 9 bases. The germline V gene encodes CDR1 MDHEN and CDR2 SYDVKM. The CDR3 consists of 13 residues. The junction had 6 bases not matched to a gene; V was cut back by 11 bases and J by 4 bases. The CDR3: CAAQGTGYNEQFF. CDR3 in DNA: TGTGCCGCCCAGGGGACAGGGTACAATGAGCAGTTCTTC.

About this clone itself: The same CDR3 also results from other DNA sequences found in this sample. V is TRBV9 and J is TRBJ2-1; the D call may be TRBD1 or TRBD2 (5 bases each). CDR1 is SGDLS and CDR2 is YYNGEE in the germline V gene. Trimming removed 0 bases from V and 10 bases from J, with 8 bases in between. The CDR3 contains 12 residues. The CDR3 loop reads CASSVVGDEQFF. CDR3 nucleotide sequence: TGTGCCAGCAGCGTAGTAGGGGACGAGCAGTTCTTC.

This clone was picked up one time. This chain connects TRBV11-2 to TRBJ2-1; D not certain. The CDR3 loop spans 15 amino acids. With 5 bases removed from V and 0 bases from J, the gap between germline ends came to 11 bases. Per the germline V gene, CDR1 is SGHAT and CDR2 is FQNNGV. CDR3 sequence: CASSPSVSSYNEQFF. In DNA form, the CDR3 reads TGTGCCAGCAGCCCCAGCGTTAGCTCCTACAATGAGCAGTTCTTC.

The table lists this clone with a count of one. The gene calls are TRBV19 and TRBJ2-2; a weak D match, TRBD2 (6 bases). Germline V gene data show CDR1 as LNHDA and CDR2 as SQIVND (reference sequence). With 1 base removed from V and 3 bases from J, the gap between germline ends came to 9 bases. The CDR3 contains 15 residues. This chain's CDR3 is CASSIVAGYTGELFF. CDR3 nucleotides: TGTGCCAGTAGTATAGTGGCGGGGTACACCGGGGAGCTGTTTTTT.

CDR3 residues: CASSLPGATGELFF. The CDR3 region has the DNA TGTGCCAGCAGCTTGCCAGGGGCCACCGGGGAGCTGTTTTTT. The chain links TRBV5-4 to TRBJ2-2; D perhaps matches TRBD1 (6 bases). V lost 1 base, J lost 4 bases, and 8 bases lay in between. Germline CDR1 is SGHNT and CDR2 is YYREEE (reference sequence). The CDR3 runs 14 residues.

The rearrangement links TRBV7-7 to TRBJ2-3; D is uncertain. V lost 5 bases, J lost 3 bases, and 9 bases lay in between. The CDR3 loop spans 13 amino acids. Germline V gives CDR1 SSHAT, CDR2 FNYEAQ (reference sequence). CDR3 in DNA: TGTGCCAGCAGCGCCTATAGGACAGATACGCAGTATTTT. Translated, it gives CASSAYRTDTQYF.

This chain uses TRBV3-1 (or the pseudogene TRBV3-2) with TRBJ1-2; TRBD1 matches 9 bases. This CDR3 spans 14 amino acids. With V trimmed by 10 bases and J by 8 bases, 14 bases remained unmatched. Germline CDR1 and CDR2: LGHDT and YNNKEL (reference sequence). Here the CDR3 reads CATASTGGKEGYTF. The DNA for the CDR3 is TGTGCCACCGCATCGACAGGGGGAAAGGAAGGCTACACCTTC.

The count of this clone is one. For the CDR3, the DNA is TGTGCCAGTAGTATAGCGGGGGTCAGCTCCTACGAGCAGTACTTC. This sequence encodes CASSIAGVSSYEQYF. The rearrangement links TRBV19 to TRBJ2-7; tentative D call: TRBD2 (6 bases). The V and J ends lost 1 base and 0 bases respectively, with 10 bases between them. Germline assignment: CDR1 LNHDA and CDR2 SQIVND (reference sequence). The length of the CDR3 is 15 residues. Looking up the rest from reference TRBV19 and TRBJ2-7 gives the full variable domain: DGGITQSPKYLFRKEGQNVTLSCEQNLNHDAMYWYRQDPGQGLRLIYYSQIVNDFQKGDIAEGYSVSREKKESFPLTVTSAQKNPTAFYLCASSIAGVSSYEQYFGPGTRLTVT.

The chain is built from TRBV9 and TRBJ2-7; D is perhaps TRBD1 (6 bases). Trimming took 0 bases from V and 2 from J, leaving 12 bases between them. Germline V lookup: CDR1 SGDLS, CDR2 YYNGEE. The CDR3 spans 15 residues. The CDR3 region has the DNA TGTGCCAGCAGCGTAGGGCCAGGGGTCCCCTACGAGCAGTACTTC. This translates into CASSVGPGVPYEQYF.

The gene calls are TRBV24-1 and TRBJ2-1; a weak D match, TRBD2 (6 bases). Germline assignment: CDR1 KGHDR and CDR2 SFDVKD. There are 15 residues in the CDR3. V lost 2 bases and J lost 7, with 14 bases in between. The CDR3 spells CATSDYTQEGNEQFF. CDR3 DNA: TGTGCCACCAGTGATTATACCCAGGAGGGGAATGAGCAGTTCTTC.

The rearrangement uses TRBV29-1 and TRBJ2-7; D gene ambiguous. The CDR3 loop spans 11 amino acids. V dropped 5 bases and J dropped 7 bases, with 12 bases sitting between them. The germline V gene has CDR1 SQVTM and CDR2 ANQGSEA. In DNA form, the CDR3 reads TGCAGCGTTAGGTTAGGGCGTGAGCAGTACTTC. This sequence encodes CSVRLGREQYF.

V is TRBV6-5 and J is TRBJ1-5; TRBD1 is a possible D gene (5 bases). From germline, CDR1 is MNHEY and CDR2 SVGAGI. Deletions cut 9 bases from V and 6 bases from J, with 21 bases between. CDR3 length equals 15 residues. The CDR3 DNA reads as TGTGCCAGTCATAAGCGGGGGGAAAGAGGTCAGCCCCAGCATTTT. Its protein is CASHKRGERGQPQHF.

The chain links TRBV4-1 to TRBJ2-7; D uncertain. V lost 1 base to trimming and J lost 1 base, with 8 bases between them. The CDR3 covers 14 residues. Germline V gene lookup returns CDR1 MGHRA and CDR2 YSYEKL. The CDR3, as DNA: TGCGCCAGCAGCCAAGTTTTAGGGTCCTACGAGCAGTACTTC. This sequence encodes CASSQVLGSYEQYF.

The V and J genes are TRBV6-2 or TRBV6-3 and TRBJ1-5; 7 positions match TRBD1. After removal of 5 bases from V and 0 bases from J, the junction contained 10 bases not matched to a gene. The CDR3 loop spans 17 amino acids. In germline, CDR1 is MNHEY, CDR2 SVGEGT. CDR3 residues: CASSHRQGRGSNQPQHF. In DNA form, the CDR3 reads TGTGCCAGCAGTCACCGACAGGGAAGGGGTAGCAATCAGCCCCAGCATTTT.

The chain uses TRBV11-3 and TRBJ2-7; 7 bases align to TRBD1. The germline V gene encodes CDR1 SGHNT and CDR2 YENEEA. The CDR3 spans 17 residues. The V segment lost 5 bases and the J segment 4 bases; nucleotides outside the gene matches: 17. The CDR3 nucleotides read TGTGCCAGCAGCCCAAGACAGGGCTTAACCTCCCTATACGAGCAGTACTTC. Its translation: CASSPRQGLTSLYEQYF.

The chain has TRBV19 and TRBJ2-5; D is unclear. This CDR3 has 16 residues. Trimming took 3 bases from V and 0 from J, leaving 14 bases between them. Germline V gene data show CDR1 as LNHDA and CDR2 as SQIVND (reference sequence). The CDR3 DNA follows: TGTGCCAGTAGTATGAAGATAGACCTGTACCAAGAGACCCAGTACTTC. Its protein is CASSMKIDLYQETQYF.

V and J are TRBV18 and TRBJ2-2; tentative D call: TRBD1 (5 bases). The CDR3 has 17 residues. V was cut by 3 bases and J by 0 bases, with 14 bases left in between. Germline lookup yields CDR1 KGHSH and CDR2 LQKENI. The CDR3 sequence is CASSPLPGPSNTGELFF. The CDR3 coding sequence is TGTGCCAGCTCACCTCTGCCAGGGCCCTCGAACACCGGGGAGCTGTTTTTT.